The 20 T cell receptor beta chains given below trace back to one sample, sequenced in a study of beta chain features in type 1 diabetes. All of the isolated RNA was reverse transcribed, so expressed TCRB transcripts were sequenced. Here immunoSEQ multiplex PCR was the method, and the copy in TCRdb shows in-frame clones only, minus some. The sample carries 140,000 to 150,000 clones, 10% recorded once. Specimen: naive CD4+ T cells from blood. Source of these receptors: a man aged 18 to 29 in good health.

This rearrangement joins TRBV20-1 to TRBJ2-7, with D maybe TRBD1 (5 bases). This CDR3 has 11 residues. Germline values: CDR1 DFQATT, CDR2 SNEGSKA (reference sequence). The V end was cut by 4 bases, the J end by 4 bases, with 8 bases between. The CDR3 here is CSAIRGYEQYF. CDR3 bases: TGCAGTGCTATAAGGGGATACGAGCAGTACTTC.

This chain connects TRBV18 to TRBJ2-7; D may be TRBD1 (6 bases). From germline, CDR1 is KGHSH and CDR2 LQKENI. This CDR3 comprises 14 residues. V lost 2 bases and J 0 bases, leaving 8 bases between the germline ends. CDR3 sequence (DNA): TGTGCCAGCTCACCATCGGACAGCTCCTACGAGCAGTACTTC. This encodes CASSPSDSSYEQYF.

This chain links TRBV9 with TRBJ2-5, with 9 bases fitting TRBD2. Germline V lookup: CDR1 SGDLS, CDR2 YYNGEE. The CDR3 runs to 16 residues. The trim removed 2 bases at V and 7 bases at J, leaving 12 bases unmatched. The chain's CDR3 is CASSVASGEWRGTQYF. Here the CDR3 DNA reads TGTGCCAGCAGCGTGGCTAGCGGGGAGTGGAGGGGGACCCAGTACTTC.

This chain links TRBV5-1 with TRBJ2-1, with 11 bases matching TRBD2. There are 16 residues in the CDR3. Looked up from germline, CDR1 is SGHRS and CDR2 is YFSETQ. V shed 0 bases, J shed 8 bases, and the junction held 7 bases outside the gene matches. The CDR3 coding sequence is TGCGCCAGCAGCTTGGTAAGGCTAGCGGGGGGCGATGAGCAGTTCTTC. Amino acid sequence: CASSLVRLAGGDEQFF.

The rearrangement joins TRBV6-5 to TRBJ2-3; 7 bases align to TRBD1. The CDR3 has 14 amino acids. V shed 6 bases, J shed 0 bases, and the junction held 3 bases outside the gene matches. Germline-derived CDR1 and CDR2 are MNHEY and SVGAGI. CDR3 sequence: CASRGQFSTDTQYF. In nucleotides, the CDR3 is TGTGCCAGCAGGGGACAGTTTAGCACAGATACGCAGTATTTT.

In its sample, this clone was seen a few times. CDR3 DNA sequence: TGTGCCCGCTCCACAAGGGCGGGAACAGATACGCAGTATTTT. It translates to CARSTRAGTDTQYF. The chain links TRBV30 to TRBJ2-3; D possibly corresponds to TRBD2 (6 bases). The CDR3 runs to 14 residues. The ends were cut back, 8 bases at V and 3 bases at J, with 18 bases in the middle. The germline gives CDR1 GTSNPN, CDR2 SVGIG (reference sequence). Drawing the rest from reference TRBV30 and TRBJ2-3, the complete variable domain is SQTIHQWPATLVQPVGSPLSLECTVEGTSNPNLYWYRQAAGRGLQLLFYSVGIGQISSEVPQNLSASRPQDRQFILSSKKLLLSDSGFYLCARSTRAGTDTQYFGPGTRLTVL.

To note about this clone: The same CDR3 arises from other DNA sequences in this sample as well. The rearrangement uses TRBV7-6 and TRBJ1-4; TRBD1 agrees at 9 bases. The ends lost 1 base at V and 7 bases at J; junction bases unmatched: 1. Per the germline V gene, CDR1 is SGHVS and CDR2 is FNYEAQ. CDR3 size: 14 residues. CDR3 DNA sequence: TGTGCCAGCAGCTTAGGACAGGGGGTTGAAAAACTGTTTTTT. Protein product: CASSLGQGVEKLFF. The whole variable domain, filled in from reference TRBV7-6 and TRBJ1-4, reads GAGVSQSPRYKVTKRGQDVALRCDPISGHVSLYWYRQALGQGPEFLTYFNYEAQQDKSGLPNDRFSAERPEGSISTLTIQRTEQRDSAMYRCASSLGQGVEKLFFGSGTQLSVL.

A few counts support this clone. The chain links TRBV30 to TRBJ2-3; D is perhaps TRBD1 (5 bases). Germline CDR1 GTSNPN, CDR2 SVGIG (reference sequence). This CDR3 comprises 13 residues. Trimming pared 1 base from V and 5 bases from J, leaving 10 bases between. CDR3: CAWSAQGRDTQYF. The DNA for the CDR3 is TGTGCCTGGAGTGCTCAGGGCAGAGATACGCAGTATTTT.

The rearrangement uses TRBV18 and TRBJ1-5, with 9 bases fitting TRBD1. The germline gives CDR1 KGHSH, CDR2 LQKENI. CDR3 length: 15 residues. J lost 7 bases, V lost 3 bases, and 7 bases had no gene match. The DNA of the CDR3 is TGTGCCAGCTCACCGCCCGGGACAGGGAACCAGCCCCAGCATTTT. This sequence encodes CASSPPGTGNQPQHF.

DNA of the CDR3: TGTGCCAGCAGCCGGACAGGGGGCGACCCTGAAGCTTTCTTT. The encoded protein is CASSRTGGDPEAFF. The chain employs TRBV11-2 and TRBJ1-1, with 11 bases that match TRBD1. Germline V gene data show CDR1 as SGHAT and CDR2 as FQNNGV. Unmatched junction bases numbered 5, after V lost 5 bases and J lost 6 bases. The CDR3 totals 14 residues.

This chain joins TRBV2 and TRBJ2-7, with 8 bases fitting TRBD1. Germline CDR1 is SNHLY and CDR2 is FYNNEI. The CDR3 spans 15 residues. V trimming: 5 bases; J trimming: 2 bases; junction bases outside the gene matches: 8. The CDR3 region is CASSRGQGPTYEQYF. CDR3 nucleotides: TGTGCCAGCAGTAGAGGACAGGGCCCAACCTACGAGCAGTACTTC.

The chain employs TRBV5-8 and TRBJ2-1; 11 bases agree with TRBD2. The CDR3 is made up of 17 amino acids. In germline, CDR1 is SGHTS, CDR2 YDEGEE. Losses at the gene ends were 0 bases for V and 6 bases for J; bases not matched to a gene: 8. The CDR3 DNA follows: TGTGCCAGCAGCTTGGCGGGGACTAGCGGTCCCGGCAATGAGCAGTTCTTC. Translating gives CASSLAGTSGPGNEQFF.

Only a few counts were recorded for this clone. The V call is TRBV15, the J call TRBJ1-5; weak D call: TRBD1 (5 bases). Germline loops: CDR1 LNHNV, CDR2 YYDKDF (reference sequence). The CDR3 covers 15 residues. V lost 0 bases and J 4 bases, leaving 10 bases between the germline ends. The CDR3 DNA reads TGTGCCACCAGCAGAGACTCCAGGGATAATCAGCCCCAGCATTTT. Amino acids: CATSRDSRDNQPQHF.

This clone showed up many times. The genes are TRBV15 and TRBJ2-7; 10 bases map to TRBD1. This CDR3 has 13 amino acids. With 4 bases clipped from V and 5 bases from J, the junction kept 2 bases outside the gene matches. From germline, CDR1 is LNHNV and CDR2 YYDKDF (reference sequence). The CDR3 loop is CATSTGTGDEQYF. CDR3 DNA: TGTGCCACCAGCACCGGGACAGGGGACGAGCAGTACTTC.

The DNA of the CDR3 is TGTGCCAGTAGTCGGGACAACACAGATACGCAGTATTTT. Amino acids: CASSRDNTDTQYF. The chain uses TRBV19 and TRBJ2-3; D might be TRBD1 (6 bases). Germline values: CDR1 LNHDA, CDR2 SQIVND (reference sequence). The ends were cut back, 5 bases at V and 2 bases at J, with 8 bases in the middle. CDR3 length equals 13 residues.

This clone was seen more than once but under ten times. J is TRBJ1-4 and V is TRBV2; 7 nucleotides agree with TRBD1. The CDR3 spans 14 residues. With 6 bases clipped from V and 8 bases from J, the junction kept 9 bases outside the gene matches. Germline V lookup: CDR1 SNHLY, CDR2 FYNNEI. The CDR3 bases are TGTGCCAGCAGGGACGGGACAGCTCGGGAAAAACTGTTTTTT. Residues: CASRDGTAREKLFF. The full variable domain, with the rest looked up from reference TRBV2 and TRBJ1-4, is EPEVTQTPSHQVTQMGQEVILRCVPISNHLYFYWYRQILGQKVEFLVSFYNNEISEKSEIFDDQFSVERPDGSNFTLKIRSTKLEDSAMYFCASRDGTAREKLFFGSGTQLSVL.

The sample holds many counts of this clone. V and J are TRBV7-6 and TRBJ2-3; D ambiguous. Germline V gene sequence: CDR1 SGHVS, CDR2 FNYEAQ. V was cut by 7 bases and J by 0 bases, with 2 bases left in between. CDR3 length: 11 amino acids. This CDR3 reads CASTSTDTQYF. The CDR3 DNA sequence: TGTGCCAGCACTAGCACAGATACGCAGTATTTT.

This clone has just a few counts. CDR3 sequence reads: CASSLRTGNQPQHF. CDR3 sequence (DNA): TGTGCCAGCAGTTTAAGGACAGGGAATCAGCCCCAGCATTTT. The J gene is TRBJ1-5, the V gene TRBV6-5; TRBD1 agrees at 8 bases. V lost 4 bases, J lost 4 bases, and 3 bases stayed unmatched. The CDR3 runs to 14 residues. In germline, CDR1 is MNHEY, CDR2 SVGAGI.

V usage is TRBV6-1 and J usage is TRBJ2-7, with D tentatively TRBD2 (5 bases). There are 14 residues in the CDR3. Germline assignment: CDR1 MNHNS and CDR2 SASEGT. V was shortened by 5 bases and J by 7 bases, with 18 bases between the two germline ends. The CDR3 DNA is TGTGCCAGCAGTCGAAAAGGACGGGATGGGGAGCAGTACTTC. It encodes CASSRKGRDGEQYF.

In its sample, this clone was seen a few times. The rearrangement joins TRBV7-2 to TRBJ2-5; 9 bases line up with TRBD1. V gave up 4 bases and J gave up 4 bases; unmatched junction bases: 10. Germline V gene lookup returns CDR1 SGHTA and CDR2 FQGNSA. The CDR3 contains 16 residues. CDR3 loop: CASSSAGTGTGETQYF. The DNA for the CDR3 is TGTGCCAGCAGCTCCGCCGGGACAGGGACCGGAGAGACCCAGTACTTC.